Below are 32 T cell receptor beta chains sequenced from a single sample in a study of low-dose radiotherapy and immunotherapy resistance in tumors. Regarding time point: before trial treatment. Primers targeting TRAV and TRBV primed first-strand cDNA, covering alpha and beta chains. Amplification, which lasted approximately 19 PCR cycles, used a constant-region primer and V-primer adapter to amplify TCRs. TCRdb recomputed calls from the reads with MiXCR, one row per CDR3 protein. This repertoire shows tens of thousands of distinct CDR3 sequences, approximately 20% found once; its top ten account for 5% to 6.5%. The sample was PBMCs, taken before treatment. The origin of the receptors is a male donor with prostate cancer.

This clonotype was picked up many times. The rearrangement joins TRBV19 to TRBJ2-3, with a tentative D call TRBD2 (6 bases). This CDR3 is 15 amino acids long. V lost 5 bases and J 3 bases, leaving 15 bases between the germline ends. Germline-derived CDR1 and CDR2 are LNHDA and SQIVND (reference sequence). As DNA, the CDR3 is TGTGCCAGTAGTCGTGGGACTGGGGCTACAGATACGCAGTATTTT. Translation gives CASSRGTGATDTQYF.

Ten or more counts support this clonotype. This sequence joins TRBV6-2 or TRBV6-3 and TRBJ2-1; 7 bases are shared with TRBD1. In germline, CDR1 is MNHEY, CDR2 SVGEGT. The CDR3 is 10 amino acids. Trimming took 9 bases from V and 13 from J; bases not matched to a gene: 6. The CDR3 region is CASNRQGQFF. CDR3 coding DNA: TGTGCCAGTAACCGACAGGGCCAGTTCTTC.

Concerning this clonotype itself: This likely traces to a read error, being one base from a far larger clone. The chain combines TRBV5-3 with TRBJ2-5; TRBD2 agrees at 8 bases. TRBV5-3 is an ORF; its function is uncertain. The CDR3 spans 18 residues. Trimming at V came to 10 bases and at J to 1 base, leaving 21 bases not matched to a gene. The CDR3 DNA follows: TGTGCCTGCAGCGCCAAGGGACTAGTGGGAGTGGGCCAAGAGACCCAGTACTTC. Translated, it gives CACSAKGLVGVGQETQYF.

Many counts were recorded for this clonotype. The rearrangement links TRBV3-1 to TRBJ2-3, with TRBD1 as a possible D gene (5 bases). CDR3 size: 17 residues. Germline lookup yields CDR1 LGHDT and CDR2 YNNKEL (reference sequence). V dropped 0 bases and J dropped 5 bases, with 18 bases sitting between them. The CDR3 nucleotides are TGTGCCAGCAGCCAAGATTCGGCAGGGTGGACCCGAGATACGCAGTATTTT. Amino acid sequence: CASSQDSAGWTRDTQYF.

In its sample, this clonotype was seen many times. The CDR3 is CASSPPRVLNTEAFF. In nucleotides, the CDR3 is TGTGCCAGCTCACCACCCCGGGTTCTGAACACTGAAGCTTTCTTT. The V and J genes are TRBV18 and TRBJ1-1, with no clear D. The germline V gene encodes CDR1 KGHSH and CDR2 LQKENI. The V and J ends lost 0 bases and 0 bases respectively, with 8 bases between them. CDR3 length: 15 amino acids.

This clonotype was counted many times. The chain combines TRBV6-1 with TRBJ1-1; 7 bases agree with TRBD1. V lost 5 bases and J lost 4; bases outside the gene matches: 7. The germline V gene encodes CDR1 MNHNS and CDR2 SASEGT. The CDR3 is 14 amino acids. CDR3: CASSKSQGTTEAFF. Here the CDR3 DNA reads TGTGCCAGCAGTAAATCACAGGGGACCACTGAAGCTTTCTTT.

This clonotype was detected once. A read error is the likely source, as a far larger clone sits one nucleotide away. The rearrangement links TRBV20-1 to TRBJ2-4, with D perhaps TRBD1 or TRBD2 (5 bases each). Germline V gives CDR1 DFQATT, CDR2 SNEGSKA (reference sequence). CDR3 length: 14 residues. Trimming pared 6 bases from V and 13 bases from J, leaving 25 bases between. The DNA of the CDR3 is TGCAGTGCGGCCGGGACCCCCACCGCCAATGAGCAGTACTTC. Protein: CSAAGTPTANEQYF.

This clonotype occurred many times. The chain is built from TRBV11-2 and TRBJ2-1; 8 bases fit TRBD2. Trimming took 1 base from V and 7 from J; bases not matched to a gene: 6. From germline, CDR1 is SGHAT and CDR2 FQNNGV. This CDR3 spans 15 amino acids. CDR3 DNA sequence: TGTGCCAGCAGCTTAGCGGGAGGGAAACGAAATGAGCAGTTCTTC. Residues: CASSLAGGKRNEQFF.

V gene TRBV6-5 combines with J gene TRBJ2-1; D may be TRBD1 or TRBD2 (5 bases each). The V gene's germline CDR1 is MNHEY and CDR2 SVGAGI. This CDR3 has 13 residues. V lost 4 bases to trimming and J lost 10 bases, with 14 bases between them. The chain's CDR3 is CASSWDRVREQFF. The CDR3 coding sequence is TGTGCCAGCAGTTGGGACCGGGTAAGAGAGCAGTTCTTC.

In regard to this clonotype: Only one base separates this from a far larger clonotype, so it likely reflects a read error. The genes are TRBV9 and TRBJ2-1; 13 bases are shared with TRBD2. With V trimmed by 0 bases and J by 10 bases, 13 bases remained unmatched. This CDR3 region has 18 residues. Per the germline V gene, CDR1 is SGDLS and CDR2 is YYNGEE. The CDR3 loop is CASSVGEPGLAGPYEQFF. DNA of the CDR3: TGTGCCAGCAGCGTAGGGGAACCGGGACTAGCGGGGCCCTACGAGCAGTTCTTC.

A few counts support this clonotype. The chain recombines TRBV28 with TRBJ2-1; D is unresolved. Germline V CDR1 and CDR2: MDHEN, SYDVKM. The CDR3 runs 14 residues. The V and J ends lost 6 bases and 8 bases respectively, with 17 bases between them. The CDR3 loop is CASSPVGAVDEQFF. The CDR3 nucleotides read TGTGCCAGCAGCCCCGTGGGCGCGGTTGATGAGCAGTTCTTC.

This clonotype was counted at least ten times. The chain uses TRBV6-2 or TRBV6-3 and TRBJ2-2; 9 bases map to TRBD2. The CDR3 spans 15 residues. The V and J ends lost 6 bases and 6 bases, in that order; junction bases with no gene match: 8. Germline V gene lookup returns CDR1 MNHEY and CDR2 SVGEGT. CDR3 sequence reads: CASRRTSGYPGELFF. For the CDR3, the DNA is TGTGCCAGCAGGAGAACTAGCGGGTACCCCGGGGAGCTGTTTTTT.

Ten or more counts support this clonotype. CDR3 in amino acids: CASSYAASEAFF. CDR3 sequence (DNA): TGTGCCAGCAGTTACGCGGCTTCTGAAGCTTTCTTT. This chain uses TRBV6-6 with TRBJ1-1; no clear D gene. Trimming took 2 bases from V and 6 from J, leaving 7 bases between them. The CDR3 extends over 12 amino acids. The germline V gene has CDR1 MNHNY and CDR2 SVGAGI (reference sequence).

This clonotype showed up many times. V is TRBV19 and J is TRBJ2-5, with TRBD1 matching 9 bases. With 5 bases clipped from V and 1 base from J, the junction kept 5 bases outside the gene matches. CDR1 LNHDA and CDR2 SQIVND come from the germline V gene (reference sequence). The CDR3 totals 15 residues. The CDR3 loop is CASSRTGAPQETQYF. Written as DNA, the CDR3 is TGTGCCAGTAGTCGGACAGGGGCGCCCCAAGAGACCCAGTACTTC.

Remarks on this clonotype: This likely stems from a read error, as it lies one base from a far larger clone. The genes are TRBV6-1 and TRBJ1-2; tentatively, D is TRBD1 (5 bases). The CDR3 is made up of 14 amino acids. CDR1 MNHNS and CDR2 SASEGT come from the germline V gene. DNA for the CDR3: TGTGCCAGCAGTTACAAGGGACCAAACTATAGCTACACCTTC. The encoded protein is CASSYKGPNYSYTF.

In regard to this clonotype: A read error may explain this, as a much larger clone is one base away. The rearrangement uses TRBV20-1 and TRBJ1-1; 7 nucleotides align to TRBD1. Per germline, CDR1 DFQATT and CDR2 SNEGSKA (reference sequence). The CDR3 runs to 15 residues. CDR3 sequence reads: CSAGDDRELGTEAFF. The CDR3 DNA reads TGCAGTGCTGGAGACGACAGGGAGTTGGGAACTGAAGCTTTCTTT.

As to this clonotype: A single base separates this from a much larger clone, so it may be a read error. V usage is TRBV3-1 and J usage is TRBJ2-7; the match to TRBD1 covers 10 bases. CDR1 is LGHDT, CDR2 YNNKEL, per germline (reference sequence). The CDR3 covers 14 residues. CDR3 in amino acids: CVSSPTGGTGEQYF. The CDR3 DNA follows: TGTGTCAGCAGCCCGACAGGGGGCACGGGCGAGCAGTACTTC.

This clonotype was observed many times. The V gene is TRBV29-1, the J gene TRBJ2-5, with 9 bases identical to TRBD1. The CDR3 has 15 amino acids. Germline V lookup: CDR1 SQVTM, CDR2 ANQGSEA. With 4 bases clipped from V and 2 bases from J, the junction kept 8 bases outside the gene matches. CDR3 protein: CSVALGTGLQETQYF. CDR3 bases: TGCAGCGTTGCCCTGGGGACAGGGCTACAAGAGACCCAGTACTTC.

In this sample, this clonotype turned up many times. J is TRBJ1-1 and V is TRBV6-2 or TRBV6-3, with D tentatively TRBD1 (5 bases). The germline CDR1 and CDR2 sequences are MNHEY and SVGEGT. This CDR3 spans 16 amino acids. Trimming took 2 bases from V and 6 from J, leaving 19 bases between them. The CDR3 sequence: CASSYQLGAGKPEAFF. The CDR3 region has the DNA TGTGCCAGCAGTTACCAGCTTGGGGCAGGGAAACCTGAAGCTTTCTTT.

This clonotype was seen only once. This rearrangement joins TRBV24-1 to TRBJ2-7, with 11 positions matching TRBD2. Per germline, CDR1 KGHDR and CDR2 SFDVKD. The ends lost 6 bases at V and 6 bases at J; junction bases unmatched: 9. This CDR3 spans 15 amino acids. DNA of the CDR3: TGTGCCACCAGTTCCTCCGGGACTAGCGGACCCGAGCAGTACTTC. Translated: CATSSSGTSGPEQYF.

Only a few counts were recorded for this clonotype. A far larger clone lies a single base away; this is likely a read error. The V gene is TRBV28, the J gene TRBJ2-1; D is undetermined. From germline, CDR1 is MDHEN and CDR2 SYDVKM. V was clipped by 4 bases and J by 10 bases, with 20 bases between them. This CDR3 has 15 residues. CDR3 DNA: TGTGCCAGCAGTTCCCCGGACCGAGTCGGCTACGAGCAGTTCTTC. This gives the protein CASSSPDRVGYEQFF.

This clonotype was seen at least ten times. The chain couples TRBV7-6 to TRBJ2-3; 14 nucleotides line up with TRBD2. Germline-derived CDR1 and CDR2 are SGHVS and FNYEAQ. The CDR3 length is 17 residues. J lost 5 bases, V lost 1 base, and 5 bases had no gene match. The CDR3 DNA reads as TGTGCCAGCAGCTTAGAGACTAGCGGGGGGGCCGAAGATACGCAGTATTTT. The encoded protein is CASSLETSGGAEDTQYF.

The V gene is TRBV2, the J gene TRBJ2-7, with 8 bases lining up with TRBD2. CDR1 SNHLY and CDR2 FYNNEI come from the germline V gene. The junction had 6 bases not matched to a gene; V was cut back by 6 bases and J by 2 bases. This CDR3 has 14 residues. Here the CDR3 reads CASSLRGGPYEQYF. DNA for the CDR3: TGTGCCAGCAGCCTCCGGGGGGGTCCCTACGAGCAGTACTTC.

This clonotype has at least ten counts. This sequence joins TRBV6-5 and TRBJ2-1; 8 positions agree with TRBD2. With V trimmed by 5 bases and J by 2 bases, 5 bases remained unmatched. Germline V gene sequence: CDR1 MNHEY, CDR2 SVGAGI. The CDR3 extends over 15 amino acids. CDR3 in amino acids: CASSPGTSTYNEQFF. For the CDR3, the DNA is TGTGCCAGCAGTCCCGGGACTAGTACCTACAATGAGCAGTTCTTC.

V gene TRBV12-3 or TRBV12-4 combines with J gene TRBJ1-2; D is ambiguous. The CDR3 extends over 14 amino acids. V lost 7 bases and J lost 8, with 20 bases in between. The CDR3 loop is CASTLGLEFWGYTF. The DNA for the CDR3 is TGTGCCAGCACCCTAGGCCTGGAGTTTTGGGGCTACACCTTC.

This clonotype was seen repeatedly, ten times or more. The chain carries TRBV7-9 and TRBJ2-1; TRBD2 matches 11 bases. Looked up from germline, CDR1 is SEHNR and CDR2 is FQNEAQ (reference sequence). The V and J ends lost 5 bases and 1 base, in that order; junction bases with no gene match: 16. The CDR3 is 20 amino acids. The CDR3 DNA reads TGTGCCAGCAGCCGCGGCGCCGGGACTAGCGGCACGGGTTCCTACAATGAGCAGTTCTTC. It is translated as CASSRGAGTSGTGSYNEQFF.

The rearrangement uses TRBV28 and TRBJ2-7, with D maybe TRBD1 (6 bases). The CDR3 is made up of 14 amino acids. Trimming took off 3 bases at V and 7 bases at J, with 16 bases between the two ends. Looked up from germline, CDR1 is MDHEN and CDR2 is SYDVKM. CDR3 DNA: TGTGCCAGCAGTTTCACCGGGACATCCTTGGAGCAGTACTTC. Amino acids: CASSFTGTSLEQYF.

This clonotype was counted at least ten times. In DNA form, the CDR3 reads TGTGCCAGCCGGACAGGCGAGTCCGGGGAGCTGTTTTTT. It translates to CASRTGESGELFF. The chain is built from TRBV27 and TRBJ2-2, with 7 bases matching TRBD1. CDR1 is MNHEY and CDR2 is SMNVEV in the germline V gene (reference sequence). V lost 8 bases, J lost 6 bases, and 6 bases stayed unmatched. The CDR3 is made up of 13 amino acids.

This clonotype has at least ten counts. The chain links TRBV29-1 to TRBJ2-1; 12 positions match TRBD2. This CDR3 is built from 15 residues. Germline V lookup: CDR1 SQVTM, CDR2 ANQGSEA. Trimming cost V 0 bases and J 9 bases; bases outside gene matches: 6. The CDR3: CSVEDILAGGGEQFF. The CDR3 region has the DNA TGCAGCGTTGAAGATATCCTAGCGGGAGGGGGTGAGCAGTTCTTC.

This clonotype appeared many times. The gene calls are TRBV21-1 and TRBJ2-7; the table's D call TRBD1 went unverified against the DNA. TRBV21-1 is a pseudogene segment. The CDR3 is made up of 12 amino acids. The CDR3 spells CASKWRVPEQYF. The DNA of the CDR3 is TGTGCCAGCAAGTGGCGGGTCCCCGAGCAGTACTTC.

This clonotype was seen many times. This chain connects TRBV20-1 to TRBJ2-7, with 11 bases fitting TRBD1. The trim removed 4 bases at V and 4 bases at J, leaving 9 bases unmatched. The CDR3 totals 15 residues. Germline assignment: CDR1 DFQATT and CDR2 SNEGSKA (reference sequence). The CDR3 sequence is CSATLRDRGSYEQYF. Written as DNA, the CDR3 is TGCAGTGCTACCCTAAGGGACAGGGGGTCATACGAGCAGTACTTC.

This clonotype occurred a few times. The chain is built from TRBV3-1 and TRBJ1-1; a possible D gene is TRBD1 (5 bases). Germline assignment: CDR1 LGHDT and CDR2 YNNKEL (reference sequence). The V end lost 8 bases, the J end lost 6 bases, and 22 bases lay between the germline ends. The CDR3 length is 15 residues. CDR3 loop: CASHRRGDRRAEAFF. The DNA of the CDR3 is TGTGCCAGCCACCGTCGGGGCGATAGGCGCGCTGAAGCTTTCTTT.